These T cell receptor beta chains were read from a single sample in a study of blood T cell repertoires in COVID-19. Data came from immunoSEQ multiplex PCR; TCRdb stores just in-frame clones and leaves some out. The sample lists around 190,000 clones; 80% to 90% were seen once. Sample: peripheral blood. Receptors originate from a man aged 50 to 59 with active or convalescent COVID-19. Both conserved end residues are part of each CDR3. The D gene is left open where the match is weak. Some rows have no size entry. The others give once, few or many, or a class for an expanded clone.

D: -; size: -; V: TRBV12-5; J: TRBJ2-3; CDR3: CASGLTSRPKSDTQYF; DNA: TGTGCTAGTGGTTTGACTAGCCGACCCAAAAGCGATACGCAGTATTTT
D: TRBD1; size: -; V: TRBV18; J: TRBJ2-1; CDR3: CASSPPAGQGVNEQFF; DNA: TGTGCCAGCTCACCACCGGCCGGACAGGGTGTCAATGAGCAGTTCTTC
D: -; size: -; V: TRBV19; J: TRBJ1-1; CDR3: CASSPRNGLNTEAFF; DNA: TGTGCCAGTAGTCCGCGGAACGGATTGAACACTGAAGCTTTCTTT
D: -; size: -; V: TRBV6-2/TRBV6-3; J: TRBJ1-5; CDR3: CASSRWATGIQPQHF; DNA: TGTGCCAGCAGCCGTTGGGCCACAGGGATACAGCCCCAGCATTTT
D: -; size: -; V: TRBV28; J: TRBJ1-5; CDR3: CASSSGNQPQHF; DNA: TGTGCCAGCAGTTCAGGGAACCAGCCCCAGCATTTT
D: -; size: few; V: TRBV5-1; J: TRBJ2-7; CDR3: CASSLSSNIYEQYF; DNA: TGCGCCAGCAGCTTAAGTTCCAACATCTACGAGCAGTACTTC
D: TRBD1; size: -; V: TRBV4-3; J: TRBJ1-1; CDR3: CASSQDIGTGEAFF; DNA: TGCGCCAGCAGCCAAGATATTGGGACAGGGGAAGCTTTCTTT
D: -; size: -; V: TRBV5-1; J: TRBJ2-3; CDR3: CASSLGIGGTDTQYF; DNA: TGCGCCAGCAGCTTGGGGATCGGGGGCACAGATACGCAGTATTTT
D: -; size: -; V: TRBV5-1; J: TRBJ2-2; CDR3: CASGLSTTNTGELFF; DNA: TGCGCCAGCGGGCTGTCGACCACGAACACCGGGGAGCTGTTTTTT
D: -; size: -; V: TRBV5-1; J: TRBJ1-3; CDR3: CASSSRQNADGNTIYF; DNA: TGCGCCAGCAGCTCTAGACAGAACGCCGATGGAAACACCATATATTTT
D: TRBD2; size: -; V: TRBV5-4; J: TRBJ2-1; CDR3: CASSLVGGSDEQFF; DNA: TGTGCCAGCAGCTTGGTCGGGGGGAGCGATGAGCAGTTCTTC
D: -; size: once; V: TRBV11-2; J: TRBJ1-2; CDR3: CASSHSTGAYGYTF; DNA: TGTGCCAGCAGCCACTCGACAGGAGCCTATGGCTACACCTTC
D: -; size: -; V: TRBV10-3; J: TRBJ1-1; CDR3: CAINGEWNTEAFF; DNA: TGTGCCATCAATGGGGAGTGGAACACTGAAGCTTTCTTT
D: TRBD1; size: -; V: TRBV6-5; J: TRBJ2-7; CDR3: CASSYMGQGGRYEQYF; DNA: TGTGCCAGCAGTTATATGGGACAGGGAGGGCGGTACGAGCAGTACTTC
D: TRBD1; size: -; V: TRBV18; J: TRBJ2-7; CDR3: CASSAGTGTDEQYF; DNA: TGTGCCAGCTCAGCCGGGACAGGGACAGACGAGCAGTACTTC
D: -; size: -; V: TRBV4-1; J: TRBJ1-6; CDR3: CASSQVAHNSNSPLHF; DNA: TGCGCCAGCAGCCAAGTCGCCCACAATTCAAATTCACCCCTCCACTTT
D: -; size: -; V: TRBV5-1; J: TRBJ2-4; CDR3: CASSLVAGDIQYF; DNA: TGCGCCAGCAGCTTGGTCGCCGGGGACATTCAGTACTTC
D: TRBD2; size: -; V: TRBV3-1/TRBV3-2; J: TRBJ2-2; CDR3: CASSQDSRGGARTGELFF; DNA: TGTGCCAGCAGCCAAGATTCTCGCGGGGGGGCACGGACCGGGGAGCTGTTTTTT
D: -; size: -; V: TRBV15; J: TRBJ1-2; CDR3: CATSRGGAGLRGYTF; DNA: TGTGCCACCAGCAGAGGGGGAGCAGGCTTGCGTGGCTACACCTTC
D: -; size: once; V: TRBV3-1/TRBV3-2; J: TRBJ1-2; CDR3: CASSQDSGALYGYTF; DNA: TGTGCCAGCAGCCAAGATAGTGGGGCCCTATATGGCTACACCTTC
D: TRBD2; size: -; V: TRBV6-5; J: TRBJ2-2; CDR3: CASGGGTSDTGELFF; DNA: TGTGCCAGCGGAGGGGGGACTAGCGATACCGGGGAGCTGTTTTTT
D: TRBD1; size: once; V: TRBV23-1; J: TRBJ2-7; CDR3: CASSHTKGQGLYEQYF; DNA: TGCGCCAGCAGTCACACTAAAGGACAGGGTCTTTACGAGCAGTACTTC
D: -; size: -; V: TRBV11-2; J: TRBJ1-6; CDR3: CASSLVDRAYNSPLHF; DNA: TGTGCCAGCAGCTTAGTTGACAGAGCCTATAATTCACCCCTCCACTTT
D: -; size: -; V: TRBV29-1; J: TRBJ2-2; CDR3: CSVANLAGGAIGELFF; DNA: TGCAGCGTTGCCAATCTAGCCGGGGGAGCTATCGGGGAGCTGTTTTTT
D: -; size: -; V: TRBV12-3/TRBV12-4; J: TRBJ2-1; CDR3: CASTRESYNEQFF; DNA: TGTGCCAGCACCAGGGAATCCTACAATGAGCAGTTCTTC
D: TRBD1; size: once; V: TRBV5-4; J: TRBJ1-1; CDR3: CASSPGQGGTEAFF; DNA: TGTGCCAGCAGTCCAGGACAGGGTGGCACTGAAGCTTTCTTT
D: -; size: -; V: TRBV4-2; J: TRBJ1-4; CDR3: CASSQDGQGTEKLFF; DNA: TGTGCCAGCAGCCAAGACGGGCAGGGGACCGAAAAACTGTTTTTT
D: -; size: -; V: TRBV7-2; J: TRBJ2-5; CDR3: CASSTPMETQYF; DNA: TGTGCCAGCAGCACTCCGATGGAGACCCAGTACTTC
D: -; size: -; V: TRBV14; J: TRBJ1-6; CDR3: CASSFDEVSPLHF; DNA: TGTGCCAGCAGCTTCGACGAGGTTTCACCCCTCCACTTT
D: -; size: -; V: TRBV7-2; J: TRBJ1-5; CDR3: CASSQGDNNQPQHF; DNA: TGTGCCAGCAGCCAAGGGGACAACAATCAGCCCCAGCATTTT
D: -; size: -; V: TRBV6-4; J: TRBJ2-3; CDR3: CASSAPRDTQYF; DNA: TGTGCCAGCAGTGCCCCTAGAGATACGCAGTATTTT
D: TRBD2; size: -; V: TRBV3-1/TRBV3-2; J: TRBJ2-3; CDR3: CASSHWTSGGGTDTQYF; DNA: TGTGCCAGCAGCCACTGGACTAGCGGGGGGGGCACAGATACGCAGTATTTT
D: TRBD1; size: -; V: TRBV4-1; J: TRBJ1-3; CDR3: CASSQDHGQGAISGNTIYF; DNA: TGCGCCAGCAGCCAAGATCATGGGCAGGGGGCCATCTCTGGAAACACCATATATTTT
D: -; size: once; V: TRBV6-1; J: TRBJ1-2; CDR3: CASSEVLSGYGYTF; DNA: TGTGCCAGCAGTGAGGTCCTATCGGGCTATGGCTACACCTTC
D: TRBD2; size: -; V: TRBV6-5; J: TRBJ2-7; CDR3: CASSYSASGRNEQYF; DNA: TGTGCCAGCAGTTACTCGGCTAGCGGGAGGAACGAGCAGTACTTC
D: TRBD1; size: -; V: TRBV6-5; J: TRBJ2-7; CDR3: CASSYSVGQGSEQYF; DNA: TGTGCCAGCAGTTACTCCGTGGGACAGGGGTCCGAGCAGTACTTC
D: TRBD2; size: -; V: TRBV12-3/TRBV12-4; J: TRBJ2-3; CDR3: CASTKGGIDTQYF; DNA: TGTGCCAGCACCAAGGGAGGGATAGATACGCAGTATTTT
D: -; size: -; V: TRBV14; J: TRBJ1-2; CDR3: CASSQEMAYGYTF; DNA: TGTGCCAGCAGCCAAGAGATGGCTTATGGCTACACCTTC
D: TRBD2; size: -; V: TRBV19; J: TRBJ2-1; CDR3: CASTAYSGNEQFF; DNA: TGTGCCAGTACCGCTTATAGCGGGAACGAGCAGTTCTTC
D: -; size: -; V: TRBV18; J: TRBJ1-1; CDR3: CASSPQTAQNTEAFF; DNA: TGTGCCAGCTCACCACAGACAGCCCAGAACACTGAAGCTTTCTTT
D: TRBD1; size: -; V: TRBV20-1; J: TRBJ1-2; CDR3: CRAGTDYGYTF; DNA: TGCAGGGCCGGGACAGATTATGGCTACACCTTC
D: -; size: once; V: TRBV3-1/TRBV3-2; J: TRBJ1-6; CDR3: CASSHLTDLRDSPLHF; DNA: TGTGCCAGCAGCCATCTAACGGACTTAAGGGATTCACCCCTCCACTTT
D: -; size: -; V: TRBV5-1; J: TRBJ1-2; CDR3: CASSLGQGPYGYTF; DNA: TGCGCCAGCAGCTTGGGCCAGGGGCCCTATGGCTACACCTTC
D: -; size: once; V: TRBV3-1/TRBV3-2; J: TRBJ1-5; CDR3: CASSHPGMGQPQHF; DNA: TGTGCCAGCAGCCATCCAGGGATGGGTCAGCCCCAGCATTTT
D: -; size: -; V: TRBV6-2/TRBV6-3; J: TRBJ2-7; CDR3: CASSLASIVREQYF; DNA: TGTGCCAGCAGTTTAGCCAGTATCGTGCGGGAGCAGTACTTC
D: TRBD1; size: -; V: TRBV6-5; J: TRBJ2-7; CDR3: CASSYGQENYEQYF; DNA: TGTGCCAGCAGTTACGGACAGGAGAACTACGAGCAGTACTTC
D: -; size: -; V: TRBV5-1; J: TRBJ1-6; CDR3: CASSADSYNSPLHF; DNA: TGCGCCAGCAGCGCGGACAGTTATAATTCACCCCTCCACTTT
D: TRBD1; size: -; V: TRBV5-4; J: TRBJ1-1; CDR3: CASSLGQGGTEAFF; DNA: TGTGCCAGCAGTTTAGGACAGGGAGGAACTGAAGCTTTCTTT
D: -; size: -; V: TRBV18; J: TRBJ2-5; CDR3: CASSPQREETQYF; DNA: TGTGCCAGCTCACCACAGCGGGAAGAGACCCAGTACTTC
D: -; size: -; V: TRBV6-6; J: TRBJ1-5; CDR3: CASRREDSNQPQHF; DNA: TGTGCCAGCAGGAGGGAGGATAGCAATCAGCCCCAGCATTTT
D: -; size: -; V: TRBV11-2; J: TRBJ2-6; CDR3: CASSLDAGLRSAGANVLTF; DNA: TGTGCCAGCAGCTTAGATGCGGGTCTCCGATCGGCTGGGGCCAACGTCCTGACTTTC
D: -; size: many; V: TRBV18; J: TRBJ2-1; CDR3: CASSRTKSEPYNEQFF; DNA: TGTGCCAGCTCGCGAACGAAGTCCGAGCCCTACAATGAGCAGTTCTTC
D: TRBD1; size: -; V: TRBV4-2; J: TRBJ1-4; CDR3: CASSQTGGGVEKLFF; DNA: TGTGCCAGCAGCCAGACAGGGGGCGGGGTTGAAAAACTGTTTTTT